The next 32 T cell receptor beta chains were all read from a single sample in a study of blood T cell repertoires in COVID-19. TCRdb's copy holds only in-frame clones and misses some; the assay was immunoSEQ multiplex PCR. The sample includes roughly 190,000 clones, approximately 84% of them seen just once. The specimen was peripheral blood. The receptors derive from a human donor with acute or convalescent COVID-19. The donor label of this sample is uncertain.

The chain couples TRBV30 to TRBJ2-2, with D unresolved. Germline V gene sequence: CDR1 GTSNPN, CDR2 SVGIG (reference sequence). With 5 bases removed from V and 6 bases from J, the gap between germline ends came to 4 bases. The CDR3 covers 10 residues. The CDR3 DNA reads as TGTGCCTGGCTCTCCGGGGAGCTGTTTTTT. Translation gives CAWLSGELFF.

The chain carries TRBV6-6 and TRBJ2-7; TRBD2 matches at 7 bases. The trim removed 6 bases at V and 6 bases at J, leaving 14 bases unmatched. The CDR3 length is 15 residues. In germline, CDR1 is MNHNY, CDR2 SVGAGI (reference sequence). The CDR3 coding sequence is TGTGCCAGCAGCGCCTCCGTAGTGGGAGGGGTCGAGCAGTACTTC. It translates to CASSASVVGGVEQYF.

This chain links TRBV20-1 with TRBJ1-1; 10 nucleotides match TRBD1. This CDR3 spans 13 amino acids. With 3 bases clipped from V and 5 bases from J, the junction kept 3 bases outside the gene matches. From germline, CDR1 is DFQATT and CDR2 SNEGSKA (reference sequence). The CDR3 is CSASRTGGTEAFF. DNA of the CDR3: TGCAGTGCTAGTCGGACAGGGGGGACTGAAGCTTTCTTT.

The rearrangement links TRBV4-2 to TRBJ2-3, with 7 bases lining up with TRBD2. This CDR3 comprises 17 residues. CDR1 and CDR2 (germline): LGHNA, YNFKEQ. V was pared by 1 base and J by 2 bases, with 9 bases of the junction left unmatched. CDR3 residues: CASSQAWSAGATDTQYF. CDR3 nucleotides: TGTGCCAGCAGCCAAGCTTGGAGCGCGGGAGCCACAGATACGCAGTATTTT.

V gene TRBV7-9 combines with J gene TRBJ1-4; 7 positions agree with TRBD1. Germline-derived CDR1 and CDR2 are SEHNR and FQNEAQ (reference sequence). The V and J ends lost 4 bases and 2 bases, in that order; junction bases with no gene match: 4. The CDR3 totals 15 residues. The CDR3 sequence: CASSSQTGTNEKLFF. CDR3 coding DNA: TGTGCCAGCAGCTCCCAGACAGGGACTAATGAAAAACTGTTTTTT.

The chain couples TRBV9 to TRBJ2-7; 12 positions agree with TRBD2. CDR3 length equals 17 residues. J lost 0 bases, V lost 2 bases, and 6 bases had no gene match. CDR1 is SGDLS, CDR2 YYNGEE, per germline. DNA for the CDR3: TGTGCCAGCAGCGTCGGACTAGCGGGATTCAGCTCCTACGAGCAGTACTTC. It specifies CASSVGLAGFSSYEQYF.

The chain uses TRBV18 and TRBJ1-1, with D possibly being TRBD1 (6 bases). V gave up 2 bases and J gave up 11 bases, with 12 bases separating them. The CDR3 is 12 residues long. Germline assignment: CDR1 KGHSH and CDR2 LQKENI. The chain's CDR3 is CASSPRGSDAFF. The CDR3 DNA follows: TGTGCCAGCTCACCAAGGGGGAGTGACGCTTTCTTT. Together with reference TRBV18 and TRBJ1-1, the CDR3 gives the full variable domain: NAGVMQNPRHLVRRRGQEARLRCSPMKGHSHVYWYRQLPEEGLKFMVYLQKENIIDESGMPKERFSAEFPKEGPSILRIQQVVRGDSAAYFCASSPRGSDAFFGQGTRLTVV.

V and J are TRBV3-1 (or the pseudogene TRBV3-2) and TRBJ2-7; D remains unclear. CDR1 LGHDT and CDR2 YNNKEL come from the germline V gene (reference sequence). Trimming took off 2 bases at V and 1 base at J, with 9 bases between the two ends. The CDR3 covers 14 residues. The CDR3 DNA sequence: TGTGCCAGCAGCCAAACCACAGAATCCTACGAGCAGTACTTC. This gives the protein CASSQTTESYEQYF.

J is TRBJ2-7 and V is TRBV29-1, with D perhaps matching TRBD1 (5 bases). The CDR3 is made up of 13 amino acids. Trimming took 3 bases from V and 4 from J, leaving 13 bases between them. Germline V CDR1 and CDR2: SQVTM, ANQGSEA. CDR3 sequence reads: CSVESDRGYEQYF. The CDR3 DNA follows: TGCAGCGTTGAGAGTGACAGAGGATACGAGCAGTACTTC.

As DNA, the CDR3 is TGTGCCAGCTCACCGCTCCTCCGGGACGAGCAGTACTTC. This sequence encodes CASSPLLRDEQYF. The gene calls are TRBV18 and TRBJ2-7; D uncertain. The V and J ends lost 3 bases and 5 bases respectively, with 11 bases between them. The CDR3 loop spans 13 amino acids. Per germline, CDR1 KGHSH and CDR2 LQKENI.

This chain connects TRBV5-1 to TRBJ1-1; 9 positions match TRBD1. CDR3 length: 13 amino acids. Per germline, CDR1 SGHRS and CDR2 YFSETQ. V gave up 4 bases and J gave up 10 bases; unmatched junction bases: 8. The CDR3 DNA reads TGCGCCAGCAGCCCACCGGGACAGGGCTTAGCTTTCTTT. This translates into CASSPPGQGLAFF.

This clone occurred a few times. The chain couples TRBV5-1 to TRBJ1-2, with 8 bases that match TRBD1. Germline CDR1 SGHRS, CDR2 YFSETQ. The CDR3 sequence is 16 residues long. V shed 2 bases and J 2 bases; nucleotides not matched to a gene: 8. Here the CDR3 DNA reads TGCGCCAGCAGCTTACGAGACAGGGGCGCGAACTATGGCTACACCTTC. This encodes CASSLRDRGANYGYTF. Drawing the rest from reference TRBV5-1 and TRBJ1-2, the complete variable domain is KAGVTQTPRYLIKTRGQQVTLSCSPISGHRSVSWYQQTPGQGLQFLFEYFSETQRNKGNFPGRFSGRQFSNSRSEMNVSTLELGDSALYLCASSLRDRGANYGYTFGSGTRLTVV.

The CDR3 is CASSVDRGPYNEQFF. The CDR3 nucleotides are TGTGCCAGCAGTGTTGACAGGGGGCCTTACAATGAGCAGTTCTTC. The chain combines TRBV2 with TRBJ2-1; 10 nucleotides match TRBD1. Trimming removed 4 bases from V and 4 bases from J; junction bases left unmatched: 4. The CDR3 spans 15 residues. The germline gives CDR1 SNHLY, CDR2 FYNNEI. The whole variable domain, filled in from reference TRBV2 and TRBJ2-1, reads EPEVTQTPSHQVTQMGQEVILRCVPISNHLYFYWYRQILGQKVEFLVSFYNNEISEKSEIFDDQFSVERPDGSNFTLKIRSTKLEDSAMYFCASSVDRGPYNEQFFGPGTRLTVL.

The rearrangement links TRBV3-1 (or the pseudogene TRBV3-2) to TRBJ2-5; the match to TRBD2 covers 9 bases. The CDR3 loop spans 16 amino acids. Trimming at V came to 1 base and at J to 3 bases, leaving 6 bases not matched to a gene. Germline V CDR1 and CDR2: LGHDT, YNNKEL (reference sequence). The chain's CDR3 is CASSQGTSEREETQYF. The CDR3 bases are TGTGCCAGCAGCCAAGGGACTAGCGAGAGGGAAGAGACCCAGTACTTC.

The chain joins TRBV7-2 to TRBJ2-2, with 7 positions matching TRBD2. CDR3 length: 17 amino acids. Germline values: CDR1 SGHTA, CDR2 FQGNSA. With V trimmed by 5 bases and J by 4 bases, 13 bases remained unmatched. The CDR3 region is CASSPLGRELSTGELFF. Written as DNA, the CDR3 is TGTGCCAGCAGCCCTCTCGGGCGGGAGTTGAGCACCGGGGAGCTGTTTTTT. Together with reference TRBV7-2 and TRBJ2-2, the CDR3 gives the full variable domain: GAGVSQSPSNKVTEKGKDVELRCDPISGHTALYWYRQSLGQGLEFLIYFQGNSAPDKSGLPSDRFSAERTGGSVSTLTIQRTQQEDSAVYLCASSPLGRELSTGELFFGEGSRLTVL.

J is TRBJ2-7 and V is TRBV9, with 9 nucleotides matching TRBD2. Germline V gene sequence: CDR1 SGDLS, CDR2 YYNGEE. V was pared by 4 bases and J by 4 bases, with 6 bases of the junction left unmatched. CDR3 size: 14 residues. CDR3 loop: CASSPQGLAYEQYF. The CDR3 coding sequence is TGTGCCAGCAGCCCTCAGGGACTAGCATACGAGCAGTACTTC. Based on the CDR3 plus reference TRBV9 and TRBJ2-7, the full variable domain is DSGVTQTPKHLITATGQRVTLRCSPRSGDLSVYWYQQSLDQGLQFLIQYYNGEERAKGNILERFSAQQFPDLHSELNLSSLELGDSALYFCASSPQGLAYEQYFGPGTRLTVT.

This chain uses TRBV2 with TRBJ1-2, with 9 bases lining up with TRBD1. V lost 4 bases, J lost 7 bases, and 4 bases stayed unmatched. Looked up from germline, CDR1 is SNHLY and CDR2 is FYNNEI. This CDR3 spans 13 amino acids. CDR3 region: CASSGDRESGYTF. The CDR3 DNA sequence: TGTGCCAGCAGTGGGGACAGGGAAAGTGGCTACACCTTC.

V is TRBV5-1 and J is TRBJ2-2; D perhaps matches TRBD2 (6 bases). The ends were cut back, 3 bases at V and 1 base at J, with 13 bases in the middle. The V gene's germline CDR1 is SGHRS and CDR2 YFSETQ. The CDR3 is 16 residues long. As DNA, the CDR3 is TGCGCCAGCAGCTGGGGCTGGCGGGGGAACACCGGGGAGCTGTTTTTT. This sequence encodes CASSWGWRGNTGELFF.

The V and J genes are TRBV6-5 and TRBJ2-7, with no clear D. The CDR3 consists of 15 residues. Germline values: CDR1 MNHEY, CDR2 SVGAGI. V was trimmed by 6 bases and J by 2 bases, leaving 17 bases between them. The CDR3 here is CASRPPAGTTYEQYF. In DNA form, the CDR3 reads TGTGCCAGCAGACCTCCGGCAGGAACCACCTACGAGCAGTACTTC.

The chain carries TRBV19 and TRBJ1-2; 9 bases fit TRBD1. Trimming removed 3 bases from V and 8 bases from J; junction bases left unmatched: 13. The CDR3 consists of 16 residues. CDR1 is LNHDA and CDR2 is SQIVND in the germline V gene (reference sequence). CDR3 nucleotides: TGTGCCAGTAGTATGATCGAAACAGGGGGCCTTGAAGGCTACACCTTC. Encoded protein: CASSMIETGGLEGYTF.

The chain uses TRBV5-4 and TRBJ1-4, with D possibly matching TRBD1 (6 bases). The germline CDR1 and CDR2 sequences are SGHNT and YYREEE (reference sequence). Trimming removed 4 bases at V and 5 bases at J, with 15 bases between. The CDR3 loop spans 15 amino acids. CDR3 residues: CASSPGRGRNEKLFF. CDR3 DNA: TGTGCCAGCAGCCCGGGCAGGGGCAGAAATGAAAAACTGTTTTTT. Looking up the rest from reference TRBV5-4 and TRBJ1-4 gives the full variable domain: ETGVTQSPTHLIKTRGQQVTLRCSSQSGHNTVSWYQQALGQGPQFIFQYYREEENGRGNFPPRFSGLQFPNYSSELNVNALELDDSALYLCASSPGRGRNEKLFFGSGTQLSVL.

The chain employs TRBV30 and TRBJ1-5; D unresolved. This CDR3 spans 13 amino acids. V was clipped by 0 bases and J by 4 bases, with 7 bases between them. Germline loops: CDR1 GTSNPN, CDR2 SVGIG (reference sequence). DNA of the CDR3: TGTGCCTGGAGTGTACGGGAAAATCAGCCCCAGCATTTT. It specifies CAWSVRENQPQHF.

The CDR3 sequence: CASRDRAYSNQPQHF. For the CDR3, the DNA is TGTGCCAGCAGGGACAGGGCATATAGCAATCAGCCCCAGCATTTT. V usage is TRBV6-5 and J usage is TRBJ1-5, with TRBD1 matching over 8 bases. Germline V gene data show CDR1 as MNHEY and CDR2 as SVGAGI. The CDR3 totals 15 residues. V lost 6 bases, J lost 0 bases, and 4 bases stayed unmatched.

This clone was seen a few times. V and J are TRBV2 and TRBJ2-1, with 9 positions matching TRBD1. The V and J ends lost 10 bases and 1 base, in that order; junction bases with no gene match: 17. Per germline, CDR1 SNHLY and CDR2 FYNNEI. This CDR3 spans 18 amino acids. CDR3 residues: CATKPGQGPTGSYNEQFF. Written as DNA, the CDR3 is TGTGCCACCAAACCGGGACAGGGACCTACCGGTTCCTACAATGAGCAGTTCTTC.

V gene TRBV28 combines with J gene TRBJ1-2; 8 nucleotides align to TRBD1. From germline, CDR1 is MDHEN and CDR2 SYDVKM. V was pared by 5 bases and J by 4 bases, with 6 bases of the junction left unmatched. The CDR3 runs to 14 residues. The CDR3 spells CASSPQGVGYGYTF. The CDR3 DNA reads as TGTGCCAGCAGTCCACAGGGGGTCGGCTATGGCTACACCTTC.

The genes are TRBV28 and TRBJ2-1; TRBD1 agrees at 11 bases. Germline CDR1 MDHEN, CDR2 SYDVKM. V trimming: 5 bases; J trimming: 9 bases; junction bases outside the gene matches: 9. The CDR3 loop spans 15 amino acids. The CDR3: CASSLTGQGAPEQFF. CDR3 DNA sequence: TGTGCCAGCAGTCTCACCGGACAGGGGGCGCCTGAGCAGTTCTTC.

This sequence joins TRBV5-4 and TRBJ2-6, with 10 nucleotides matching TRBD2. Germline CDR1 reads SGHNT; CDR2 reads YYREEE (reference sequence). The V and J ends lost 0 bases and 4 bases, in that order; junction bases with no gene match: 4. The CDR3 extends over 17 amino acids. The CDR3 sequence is CASSLDLAGAGANVLTF. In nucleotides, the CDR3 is TGTGCCAGCAGCTTGGATCTAGCGGGAGCCGGGGCCAACGTCCTGACTTTC.

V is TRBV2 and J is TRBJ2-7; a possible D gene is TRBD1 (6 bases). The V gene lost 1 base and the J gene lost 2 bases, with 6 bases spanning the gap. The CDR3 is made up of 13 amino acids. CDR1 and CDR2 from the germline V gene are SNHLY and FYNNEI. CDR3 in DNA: TGTGCCAGCAGTGAAGGGACAGCCTACGAGCAGTACTTC. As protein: CASSEGTAYEQYF.

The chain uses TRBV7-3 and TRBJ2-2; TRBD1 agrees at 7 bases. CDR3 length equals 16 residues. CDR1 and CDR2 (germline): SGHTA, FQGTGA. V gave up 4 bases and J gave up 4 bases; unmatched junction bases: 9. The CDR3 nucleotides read TGTGCCAGCAGCTCTCCGAGACAGGGAATCACCGGGGAGCTGTTTTTT. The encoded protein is CASSSPRQGITGELFF. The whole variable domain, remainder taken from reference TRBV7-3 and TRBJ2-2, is GAGVSQTPSNKVTEKGKYVELRCDPISGHTALYWYRQSLGQGPEFLIYFQGTGAADDSGLPNDRFFAVRPEGSVSTLKIQRTERGDSAVYLCASSSPRQGITGELFFGEGSRLTVL.

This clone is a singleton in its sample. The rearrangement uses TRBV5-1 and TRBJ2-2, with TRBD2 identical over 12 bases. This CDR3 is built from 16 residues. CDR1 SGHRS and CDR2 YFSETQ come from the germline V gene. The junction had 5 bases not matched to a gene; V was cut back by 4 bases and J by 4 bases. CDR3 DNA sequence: TGCGCCAGCAGCGACCTAGCGGGGGGGCCCACCGGGGAGCTGTTTTTT. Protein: CASSDLAGGPTGELFF.

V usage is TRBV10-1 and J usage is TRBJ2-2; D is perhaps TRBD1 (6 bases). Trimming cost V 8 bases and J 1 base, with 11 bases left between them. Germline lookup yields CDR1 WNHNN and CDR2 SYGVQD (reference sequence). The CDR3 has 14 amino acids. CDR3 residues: CASSETGNTGELFF. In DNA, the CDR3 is TGCGCCAGCTCCGAGACAGGGAACACCGGGGAGCTGTTTTTT.

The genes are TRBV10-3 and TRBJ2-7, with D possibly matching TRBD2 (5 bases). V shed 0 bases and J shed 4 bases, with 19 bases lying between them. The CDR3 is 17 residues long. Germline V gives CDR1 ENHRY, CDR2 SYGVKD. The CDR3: CAISESIGIEGPYEQYF. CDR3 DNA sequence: TGTGCCATCAGTGAGTCGATCGGGATAGAAGGGCCTTACGAGCAGTACTTC.